This T cell receptor (beta chain) appears in the sequencing data of a study of tumor-infiltrating lymphocytes in primary liver carcinoma. Making TCR beta cDNA involved approximately 530 ng total RNA and a constant-region primer. Three nested multiplex PCR rounds of slightly modified ARM-PCR generated TCR beta libraries. Primers for the first two PCR rounds were TRBV1-TRBV30 forward primers and a C-beta reverse primer (approximately 10 cycles per round). MiXCR, applied by TCRdb to the multiplex PCR reads, yields one record per CDR3 protein. Here the sample spans approximately 110,000 distinct CDR3 sequences, roughly three fifths being singletons. Unsorted bulk tissue of roughly 19-30 mg yielded co-extracted RNA and DNA. Patients were treatment-naive with chronic HBV infection. A note on this clonotype: At one boundary the junction diverges from the germline segment, which might be a read error.

The CDR3 length is 16 residues. The sequenced sample consisted of liver tumor tissue from sampling region 3. Indicated subset: tumor region T3, left-lateral pole. This chain joins TRBV12-3 or TRBV12-4 and TRBJ1-1; the D gene is possibly TRBD1 (5 bases). The TCR was taken from a woman aged 60 to 75 with primary liver carcinoma and hepatitis B virus infection. The CDR3 spells CAISLARQPDLTEAFF. The CDR3 nucleotides read TGTGCCATCAGTCTAGCGCGACAGCCGGACCTCACTGAAGCTTTCTTT.